The entry below describes one TCR beta chain. In its sample, this clone was seen once. This clone's antigen is unknown. The record has no base qualities; no much larger clone is one base away. This specimen includes other DNA sequences encoding the same CDR3. The CDR3 regions of human TCRbeta chains were subjected to immunosequencing. As for the original processing: Repertoire TCRs were matched against a reference library of SARS-CoV-2-specific TCRs generated with the MIRA antigen-specificity platform. Breadth meant the fraction of unique TCRs that were SARS-CoV-2-associated, whereas depth meant the fraction of total T cells that were SARS-CoV-2-associated. Each spike-specific TCR was assigned to its reactive spike region and to a CD4 or CD8 class using the MIRA data. Log10-transformed breadth and depth values were compared by one-way ANOVA with Sidak's multiple comparisons tests. The source is immuneACCESS, and TCRdb retained only in-frame sequences with V and J called. Part of the clones is not carried over; for the studies checked, unresolved V genes explain less than half of this, and the remainder is unexplained. Clonal size and the V and J genes are those of that table, whereas D and trimming came from the DNA. A total of roughly 110,000 clones appear in this sample, roughly nine tenths of them only once. Jointly, the top ten make up approximately 4.7% of the sample.

This sample is part of a study of T cell responses to AZD1222 COVID-19 vaccine (dated by TCRdb to the early 2020s). Broadly, across the study: AZD1222 recipients with second doses at about 4 weeks or about 12 weeks were pooled, because spike-specific TCR depth and breadth did not differ between schedules. A total of under 250 trial participants underwent TCR sequencing, of whom 200 to 220 had received two doses of AZD1222 and some 26 had received two doses of the MenACWY control vaccine. Trial participants were enrolled into age subgroups of 18-55, 56-69 and 70-plus years, which contained 148, 28 and 57 TCR-sequenced participants, respectively.

The CDR3, cysteine through phenylalanine, is 14 amino acids long. Only CDR3 DNA is held: 42 bases, read in frame from base 1. Trimmed from V: 4 bases; trimmed from J: 4 bases; junction bases lacking a gene match: 3. CDR1 and CDR2 were assigned from the germline V gene as KGHSH and LQKENI. The study at large found these results: In the small 56-69-year group, the increase in depth fell short of significance, most likely because of low power. Conclusions about previously exposed vaccinees are limited because only six or seven AZD1222 recipients were SARS-CoV-2 seropositive at baseline. No day 14 peak-response samples were available, so repertoires were characterized only after the peak T cell response. A significant rise in spike-specific TCR breadth and depth was observed after two AZD1222 doses relative to day 0 and relative to MenACWY recipients. Most participants were white British and females outnumbered males, and the authors suggested that clonal diversity may have been underestimated. Reportedly, close to half of the unique spike-specific TCRs recognized epitopes lying outside the regions that are mutated in the B.1.351 and B.1.1.7 variants. Vaccine-associated CD4 TCRs spanned the whole spike protein, with dominant responses in regions 160-218 and 743-854.

The time point label for this specimen denotes: baseline before first vaccination. Vaccinee samples came from UK trials COV001 and COV002, including a single-blind randomized controlled phase 2/3 trial of AZD1222 (ChAdOx1 nCoV-19) in healthy adults. For TCRbeta chain sequencing, PBMC samples were collected from trial participants at day 0 and at day 28 after the second dose. The sequencing here drew on peripheral blood, taken on day 0 of AZD1222 vaccination. The receptor chain draws on TRBV18 and TRBJ1-1, with 10 bases aligning to TRBD1. This clonotype was obtained from an adult in good health. The CDR3 reads as follows: CASSLRTGGTEAFF. The DNA sequence reads TGTGCCAGCTCACTCCGGACAGGGGGCACTGAAGCTTTCTTT.